This passage covers 11 T cell receptor beta chains from one sample sequenced in a study of molecular identifiers for immune sequencing clone quantification. From the PCR reads, TCRdb called clonotypes with MiXCR, one entry per CDR3 protein. The sample lists approximately 670,000 distinct CDR3 sequences; 20% were seen once. Sequencing was carried out using naive CD8+ T cells from blood, with Jurkat cell RNA spiked in. Described subset: FACS-sorted CD8+CD4-CCR7+CD45RA+ naive T cells. The receptors come from a human donor in good health. Some libraries in this study had Jurkat cell RNA spiked in.

A single count supports this clonotype. A much larger clone lies a single base off, so this may be a read error. The chain has TRBV5-6 and TRBJ1-1, with 10 bases identical to TRBD1. This CDR3 has 14 residues. The germline V gene has CDR1 SGHDT and CDR2 YYEEEE. Written as DNA, the CDR3 is TGTGCCAGCAGCTGGGGACAGGGGAACACTGGAGCTTTCTTT. The encoded protein is CASSWGQGNTGAFF.

This clonotype was seen more than once but under ten times. The chain uses TRBV7-9 and TRBJ1-4; no clear D. This CDR3 has 17 residues. Trimming took off 4 bases at V and 3 bases at J, with 18 bases between the two ends. Germline loops: CDR1 SEHNR, CDR2 FQNEAQ (reference sequence). The DNA of the CDR3 is TGTGCCAGCAGCTATCGTCCTCGCACAGCCCCTAATGAAAAACTGTTTTTT. Its translation is CASSYRPRTAPNEKLFF.

This clonotype came up many times. The rearrangement uses TRBV27 and TRBJ2-3, with D perhaps TRBD2 (6 bases). This CDR3 is 17 amino acids long. CDR1 and CDR2 from the germline V gene are MNHEY and SMNVEV (reference sequence). V was trimmed by 0 bases and J by 2 bases, leaving 15 bases between them. The CDR3 sequence: CASSLSITGLTTDTQYF. The CDR3 nucleotides read TGTGCCAGCAGTTTATCGATTACGGGACTTACCACAGATACGCAGTATTTT.

Only a few counts were recorded for this clonotype. V usage is TRBV2 and J usage is TRBJ2-3; TRBD2 aligns across 16 bases. This CDR3 is built from 21 residues. The J segment lost 0 bases and the V segment lost 0 bases, leaving 9 bases of the junction unmatched. Germline-derived CDR1 and CDR2 are SNHLY and FYNNEI. The DNA of the CDR3 is TGTGCCAGCAGTGAAGCACCGGGACTAGCGGGAGGGCCGCCTAGCACAGATACGCAGTATTTT. It translates to CASSEAPGLAGGPPSTDTQYF.

This clonotype was seen repeatedly, ten times or more. The V call is TRBV5-1, the J call TRBJ1-1; D is unresolved. Looked up from germline, CDR1 is SGHRS and CDR2 is YFSETQ. The CDR3 has 13 residues. The V and J ends lost 0 bases and 6 bases respectively, with 9 bases between them. Here the CDR3 reads CASSLASSAEAFF. CDR3 DNA: TGCGCCAGCAGCTTGGCGAGTAGCGCTGAAGCTTTCTTT.

The chain employs TRBV7-9 and TRBJ2-7; 7 bases are shared with TRBD2. The length of the CDR3 is 14 residues. V dropped 1 base and J dropped 3; count of bases not matched to a gene: 3. Germline V gives CDR1 SEHNR, CDR2 FQNEAQ (reference sequence). The CDR3 here is CASSLGGLFYEQYF. The CDR3 nucleotides are TGTGCCAGCAGCTTAGGGGGACTATTCTACGAGCAGTACTTC.

Ten or more counts support this clonotype. V gene TRBV20-1 combines with J gene TRBJ2-7; D gene unclear. The V gene lost 2 bases and the J gene lost 9 bases, with 17 bases spanning the gap. CDR1 is DFQATT, CDR2 SNEGSKA, per germline (reference sequence). The CDR3 contains 13 residues. Here the CDR3 DNA reads TGCAGTGCTAGAACATACGGGCCTCCTGTGCAGTACTTC. Its translation: CSARTYGPPVQYF.

The genes are TRBV7-8 and TRBJ2-5, with 14 nucleotides matching TRBD2. This CDR3 has 16 amino acids. Germline values: CDR1 SGHVS, CDR2 FQNEAQ. V shed 5 bases, J shed 3 bases, and the junction held 5 bases outside the gene matches. The CDR3 sequence is CASSQTGLAGEETQYF. CDR3 coding DNA: TGTGCCAGCAGCCAGACGGGACTAGCGGGAGAAGAGACCCAGTACTTC.

The chain has TRBV29-1 and TRBJ2-7; D uncertain. V dropped 7 bases and J dropped 3 bases, with 10 bases sitting between them. There are 11 residues in the CDR3. CDR1 is SQVTM, CDR2 ANQGSEA, per germline. CDR3 nucleotides: TGCAGCGCAGCATCTAACTACGAGCAGTACTTC. Encoded protein: CSAASNYEQYF.

This clonotype showed up many times. The CDR3, as DNA: TGTGCCACAGGACTACGCACAGATACGCAGTATTTT. It yields the protein CATGLRTDTQYF. This chain uses TRBV24-1 with TRBJ2-3, with D possibly being TRBD2 (6 bases). The CDR3 consists of 12 residues. The germline V gene has CDR1 KGHDR and CDR2 SFDVKD. Deletions cut 10 bases from V and 1 base from J, with 8 bases between.

Regarding this clonotype: This clone may be a read error of a much larger clone one base away. This chain uses TRBV24-1 with TRBJ2-7; D possibly matches TRBD1 or TRBD2 (6 bases each). Germline CDR1 and CDR2: KGHDR and SFDVKD. This CDR3 comprises 16 residues. The CDR3 is CATSSVSGDSPYERYF. CDR3 bases: TGTGCCACCAGTTCTGTTTCAGGGGACTCGCCCTACGAGCGGTACTTC.